Shown below are 25 T cell receptor beta chains from a single sample sequenced in a study of blood T cell repertoires in COVID-19 (dated by TCRdb to the early 2020s). The library was prepared using the immunoSEQ multiplex PCR assay. The source is immuneACCESS, and TCRdb retained only in-frame sequences with V and J called. Part of the clones is not carried over; for the studies checked, unresolved V genes explain less than half of this, and the remainder is unexplained. For this sample the table gives more than 200,000 clones, of which around 86% were detected only once. In total, the top ten clones hold more than 1.5% of the sample. Sequenced input: PBMCs or T cells enriched from blood (not recorded which). These receptors all come from a man aged 40-49 years who had recovered from COVID-19.

The chain uses TRBV21-1 and TRBJ2-3; the table's D call TRBD2 went unverified against the DNA. TRBV21-1 is recorded as a pseudogene. This CDR3 contains 16 residues. The CDR3 DNA reads TGTGCCAGCACTTATAGGACTAGCGGGAGAGCAGATACGCAGTATTTT. Its translation: CASTYRTSGRADTQYF.

The chain combines TRBV19 with TRBJ2-1; D uncertain. V lost 6 bases and J lost 0, with 9 bases in between. Germline V lookup: CDR1 LNHDA, CDR2 SQIVND (reference sequence). This CDR3 is 14 amino acids long. CDR3: CASRRGFSYNEQFF. Here the CDR3 DNA reads TGTGCCAGTAGACGCGGCTTCTCCTACAATGAGCAGTTCTTC.

The chain is built from TRBV30 and TRBJ1-2; D is ambiguous. There are 12 residues in the CDR3. The V end was cut by 1 base, the J end by 6 bases, with 9 bases between. The germline V gene has CDR1 GTSNPN and CDR2 SVGIG (reference sequence). The CDR3 protein is CAWSETGDGYTF. For the CDR3, the DNA is TGTGCCTGGAGTGAGACCGGGGATGGCTACACCTTC.

The V and J genes are TRBV30 and TRBJ2-5; D ambiguous. Germline values: CDR1 GTSNPN, CDR2 SVGIG (reference sequence). Trimming took 3 bases from V and 3 from J, leaving 5 bases between them. The CDR3 covers 11 residues. This CDR3 is CAWSLEETQYF. The CDR3 DNA reads TGTGCCTGGAGCCTTGAAGAGACCCAGTACTTC.

The rearrangement links TRBV30 to TRBJ2-1; 7 bases fit TRBD2. The CDR3 runs to 14 residues. Germline assignment: CDR1 GTSNPN and CDR2 SVGIG (reference sequence). J gave up 7 bases and V 0 bases, and 6 bases lay outside the gene matches. DNA for the CDR3: TGTGCCTGGAGTGTAATTCGGGGAGGGAATGAGCAGTTCTTC. Encoded protein: CAWSVIRGGNEQFF. The whole variable domain, remainder taken from reference TRBV30 and TRBJ2-1, is SQTIHQWPATLVQPVGSPLSLECTVEGTSNPNLYWYRQAAGRGLQLLFYSVGIGQISSEVPQNLSASRPQDRQFILSSKKLLLSDSGFYLCAWSVIRGGNEQFFGPGTRLTVL.

This chain connects TRBV14 to TRBJ1-2; 7 positions match TRBD1. CDR1 and CDR2 from the germline V gene are SGHDN and FVKESK. The trim removed 3 bases at V and 5 bases at J, leaving 0 bases unmatched. The CDR3 extends over 12 amino acids. The CDR3 region is CASSQTGYGYTF. CDR3 sequence (DNA): TGTGCCAGCAGCCAGACAGGGTATGGCTACACCTTC.

The V and J genes are TRBV6-5 and TRBJ1-3, with D hard to call. This CDR3 contains 14 residues. Deletions cut 7 bases from V and 0 bases from J, with 10 bases between. From germline, CDR1 is MNHEY and CDR2 SVGAGI. The CDR3 DNA reads as TGTGCCAGCACCGGGTCGAACTCTGGAAACACCATATATTTT. Its translation is CASTGSNSGNTIYF.

The gene calls are TRBV30 and TRBJ2-3; possible D gene TRBD1, 5 bases. The germline V gene has CDR1 GTSNPN and CDR2 SVGIG (reference sequence). The CDR3 sequence is 12 residues long. V was shortened by 4 bases and J by 6 bases, with 11 bases between the two germline ends. The DNA of the CDR3 is TGTGCCTGGACCCAACCAGGGGATACGCAGTATTTT. It specifies CAWTQPGDTQYF.

This chain uses TRBV29-1 with TRBJ1-2; TRBD1 aligns across 9 bases. The CDR3 has 17 residues. Germline V gives CDR1 SQVTM, CDR2 ANQGSEA. V lost 1 base and J lost 3; bases outside the gene matches: 12. The CDR3 region has the DNA TGCAGCGTTGAAGGGGGTTATGTGGGACAGGGATACTATGGCTACACCTTC. Translated, it gives CSVEGGYVGQGYYGYTF.

V and J are TRBV5-4 and TRBJ2-7, with TRBD2 matching over 12 bases. The germline gives CDR1 SGHNT, CDR2 YYREEE (reference sequence). V shed 5 bases and J 7 bases; nucleotides not matched to a gene: 13. The CDR3 extends over 16 amino acids. This CDR3 reads CASSRQTSGGGREQYF. For the CDR3, the DNA is TGTGCCAGCAGTCGACAGACTAGCGGGGGAGGAAGGGAGCAGTACTTC.

The rearrangement joins TRBV11-1 to TRBJ2-1, with D hard to call. Deletions cut 2 bases from V and 0 bases from J, with 8 bases between. The CDR3 is 15 residues long. Germline values: CDR1 SGHAT, CDR2 FQDESV (reference sequence). The CDR3 sequence: CASSLSAVSYNEQFF. The CDR3 bases are TGTGCCAGCAGCTTATCTGCGGTCTCCTACAATGAGCAGTTCTTC.

The CDR3 bases are TGTGCCAGCTCCCCTACGGCCCCCGGGGAGCAGTTCTTC. As protein: CASSPTAPGEQFF. The gene calls are TRBV6-9 and TRBJ2-1, with D unresolved. Trimming took off 8 bases at V and 10 bases at J, with 18 bases between the two ends. The germline V gene has CDR1 MNHGY and CDR2 SVAAGI. The CDR3 loop spans 13 amino acids.

The chain combines TRBV5-1 with TRBJ2-2; 7 bases align to TRBD2. Germline V gene lookup returns CDR1 SGHRS and CDR2 YFSETQ. CDR3 length equals 17 residues. With 0 bases clipped from V and 4 bases from J, the junction kept 9 bases outside the gene matches. The CDR3 DNA follows: TGCGCCAGCAGCTTGGCCGGTGGCGGGAGTCCCACCGGGGAGCTGTTTTTT. It yields the protein CASSLAGGGSPTGELFF.

The chain has TRBV6-5 and TRBJ1-3; D unclear. Trimming removed 0 bases from V and 7 bases from J, with 13 bases in between. CDR3 size: 15 residues. The germline V gene has CDR1 MNHEY and CDR2 SVGAGI. CDR3 region: CASSYSPSPVNTIYF. The CDR3 nucleotides read TGTGCCAGCAGTTACTCGCCGTCGCCGGTCAACACCATATATTTT.

The rearrangement links TRBV6-5 to TRBJ1-6; perhaps TRBD1 as D (5 bases). The CDR3 consists of 14 residues. Germline-derived CDR1 and CDR2 are MNHEY and SVGAGI. Trimming took 4 bases from V and 13 from J, leaving 17 bases between them. The CDR3, as DNA: TGTGCCAGCAGTTGGGAGACACGGGGGACGCCCCTCCACTTT. Translation gives CASSWETRGTPLHF.

The chain employs TRBV12-5 and TRBJ2-7; TRBD1 aligns across 12 bases. There are 17 residues in the CDR3. Trimming at V came to 0 bases and at J to 2 bases, leaving 5 bases not matched to a gene. Germline lookup yields CDR1 LGHNT and CDR2 FRNRAP. CDR3 coding DNA: TGTGCTAGTGGTTTGGTGCCGGGACAGGGGGCACCCTACGAGCAGTACTTC. The encoded protein is CASGLVPGQGAPYEQYF. The full variable domain, completed using reference TRBV12-5 and TRBJ2-7, is DARVTQTPRHKVTEMGQEVTMRCQPILGHNTVFWYRQTMMQGLELLAYFRNRAPLDDSGMPKDRFSAEMPDATLATLKIQPSEPRDSAVYFCASGLVPGQGAPYEQYFGPGTRLTVT.

This sequence joins TRBV10-3 and TRBJ2-5; D not certain. CDR1 ENHRY and CDR2 SYGVKD come from the germline V gene. V dropped 0 bases and J dropped 5 bases, with 19 bases sitting between them. This CDR3 region has 17 residues. As DNA, the CDR3 is TGTGCCATCAGTGAGTCCCTGGCAACCCCCGGGTTGGAGACCCAGTACTTC. The encoded protein is CAISESLATPGLETQYF.

This chain connects TRBV18 to TRBJ1-1; TRBD1 might be the D (6 bases). V was shortened by 3 bases and J by 4 bases, with 18 bases between the two germline ends. CDR1 KGHSH and CDR2 LQKENI come from the germline V gene. The length of the CDR3 is 16 residues. The CDR3 loop is CASSPSGQFEGTEAFF. Here the CDR3 DNA reads TGTGCCAGCTCACCGTCTGGACAGTTCGAAGGCACTGAAGCTTTCTTT. Looking up the rest from reference TRBV18 and TRBJ1-1 gives the full variable domain: NAGVMQNPRHLVRRRGQEARLRCSPMKGHSHVYWYRQLPEEGLKFMVYLQKENIIDESGMPKERFSAEFPKEGPSILRIQQVVRGDSAAYFCASSPSGQFEGTEAFFGQGTRLTVV.

The chain carries TRBV28 and TRBJ2-7, with TRBD1 matching over 8 bases. The junction had 8 bases not matched to a gene; V was cut back by 2 bases and J by 5 bases. Germline lookup yields CDR1 MDHEN and CDR2 SYDVKM. This CDR3 has 15 amino acids. CDR3 sequence (DNA): TGTGCCAGCAGTTTACCCCAGGGGGCGCGGGACGAGCAGTACTTC. Its protein product is CASSLPQGARDEQYF.

Only one count was recorded for this clone. The V call is TRBV29-1, the J call TRBJ2-3, with a possible D match to TRBD2 (7 bases). Trimming left V 8 bases short and J 4 bases short, with 13 bases between. The CDR3 has 12 residues. Germline CDR1 is SQVTM and CDR2 is ANQGSEA. This chain's CDR3 is CSFEGGADTQYF. CDR3 sequence (DNA): TGCAGCTTCGAGGGGGGGGCAGATACGCAGTATTTT.

The rearrangement links TRBV28 to TRBJ2-5, with TRBD1 as a possible D gene (6 bases). Germline V CDR1 and CDR2: MDHEN, SYDVKM. The CDR3 has 12 residues. This chain's CDR3 is CSVGGVRETQYF. DNA of the CDR3: TGTTCCGTAGGGGGAGTGAGAGAGACCCAGTACTTC.

The chain employs TRBV7-3 and TRBJ2-3, with TRBD2 matching over 10 bases. The CDR3 totals 16 residues. Trimming at V came to 5 bases and at J to 0 bases, leaving 5 bases not matched to a gene. Germline assignment: CDR1 SGHTA and CDR2 FQGTGA. The CDR3 DNA is TGTGCCAGCAGCATAGGACTAGCGGCGAGCACAGATACGCAGTATTTT. It specifies CASSIGLAASTDTQYF.

CDR3 nucleotide sequence: TGTGCCAGCAGTTTAAATCTGGGACTAGAGCCCTACGAGCAGTACTTC. The encoded protein is CASSLNLGLEPYEQYF. The rearrangement joins TRBV27 to TRBJ2-7; 8 positions match TRBD2. V lost 2 bases and J lost 2; bases outside the gene matches: 8. CDR1 is MNHEY and CDR2 is SMNVEV in the germline V gene (reference sequence). This CDR3 has 16 residues.

The gene calls are TRBV5-8 and TRBJ2-5, with 9 bases fitting TRBD2. Germline CDR1 reads SGHTS; CDR2 reads YDEGEE. The J segment lost 11 bases and the V segment lost 4 bases, leaving 12 bases of the junction unmatched. The CDR3 runs 14 residues. DNA for the CDR3: TGTGCCAGCAGCCCGGAGGTGGGACTAGCTCTTCAGTACTTC. It is translated as CASSPEVGLALQYF.

The chain uses TRBV5-1 and TRBJ1-6; TRBD1 might be the D (5 bases). CDR1 SGHRS and CDR2 YFSETQ come from the germline V gene. The CDR3 runs to 16 residues. V gave up 3 bases and J gave up 6 bases, with 16 bases separating them. The CDR3 is CASSSAGGESNSPLHF. CDR3 bases: TGCGCCAGCAGCTCTGCCGGAGGGGAAAGTAATTCACCCCTCCACTTT.